One sample yielded the 3 T cell receptor beta chains listed below, sequenced in a study of monozygotic twins with inflammatory bowel disease. Using the 5' RACE reads, TCRdb records one entry per CDR3 protein without DNA. In all, the sample yields 110,000 to 150,000 distinct CDR3 sequences. Sequencing was performed on blood. These receptors came from a human donor with ulcerative colitis or Crohn's disease, or a healthy co-twin of an affected twin (not recorded which).

V is TRBV12-3 or TRBV12-4 and J is TRBJ2-3. The CDR3 consists of 14 residues. The CDR3 loop is CASSLSGSTDTQYF.

The genes are TRBV20-1 and TRBJ2-7. Germline V lookup: CDR1 DFQATT, CDR2 SNEGSKA (reference sequence). The CDR3 totals 14 residues. The CDR3 protein is CSAPDTAADYEQYF.

The chain is built from TRBV4-2 and TRBJ2-6; TCRdb gives TRBD1 as the D gene, but with no DNA this cannot be confirmed. In germline, CDR1 is LGHNA, CDR2 YNFKEQ. The CDR3 length is 21 residues. The CDR3 here is CASSQESSPGQGNTGANVLTF.